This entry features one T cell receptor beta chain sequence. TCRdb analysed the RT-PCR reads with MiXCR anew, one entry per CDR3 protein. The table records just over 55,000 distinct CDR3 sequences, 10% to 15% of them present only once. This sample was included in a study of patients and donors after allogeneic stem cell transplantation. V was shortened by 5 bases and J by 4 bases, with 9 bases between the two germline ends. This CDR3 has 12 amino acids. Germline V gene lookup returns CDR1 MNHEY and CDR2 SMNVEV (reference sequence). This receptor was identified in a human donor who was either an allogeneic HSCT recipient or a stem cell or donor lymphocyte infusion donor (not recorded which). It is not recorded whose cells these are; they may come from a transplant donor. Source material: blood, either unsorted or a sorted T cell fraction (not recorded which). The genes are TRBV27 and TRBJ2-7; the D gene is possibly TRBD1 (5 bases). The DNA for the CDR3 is TGTGCCAGCAGTCCCTCAGGGTACGAGCAGTACTTC. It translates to CASSPSGYEQYF.